A selection of T cell receptor beta chains follows, all from one sample in a study of cytomegalovirus exposure and HLA in healthy donors. Clones were read by immunoSEQ multiplex PCR, and TCRdb kept only the in-frame ones, dropping some. The data show 150,000 to 200,000 clones, 60% to 80% seen once. Source material: PBMCs. The receptors derive from a man aged 40-50 years in good health and CMV-seropositive. The CDR3 runs from the conserved cysteine through the conserved F or W. Fields, in order: V gene, clone size, D gene, J gene, CDR3 DNA, CDR3 protein. A D gene is named only where the DNA matches it firmly. Clone sizes are given selectively: once, few, many, or a class where the clone is expanded.

TRBV6-5	NA	TRBD1	TRBJ1-3	TGTGCCAGCAGCAAACAGGGGGCCGGTGGAAACACCATATATTTT	CASSKQGAGGNTIYF
TRBV5-1	few	NA	TRBJ2-5	TGCGCCAGCAGCTTGGTTGCGGATTACCAAGAGACCCAGTACTTC	CASSLVADYQETQYF
TRBV11-3	NA	NA	TRBJ1-1	TGTGCCAGCAGCTTAGAACGTTGGCAAACGAACACTGAAGCTTTCTTT	CASSLERWQTNTEAFF
TRBV6-5	NA	NA	TRBJ1-2	TGTGCCAGCAGCAAAGGGGGGGTGGAGGGCTACACCTTC	CASSKGGVEGYTF
TRBV2	NA	NA	TRBJ2-7	TGTGCCAGCAGTGAAGCGGGAGTCCCCTACGAGCAGTACTTC	CASSEAGVPYEQYF
TRBV28	NA	NA	TRBJ1-4	TGTGCCAGCAGGCTGGCGGGTGAAAAACTGTTTTTT	CASRLAGEKLFF
TRBV7-2	NA	NA	TRBJ2-7	TGTGCCAGCAGCTTGGGTCTAGCGAGCTACGAGCAGTACTTC	CASSLGLASYEQYF
TRBV10-3	NA	NA	TRBJ1-5	TGTGCCACCACAGCGCGGCAGGGCGAGCAGCCCCAGCATTTT	CATTARQGEQPQHF
TRBV27	NA	TRBD1	TRBJ2-7	TGTGCCAGCAGTAAACCGGGACAGGGGAGGGAGCAGTACTTC	CASSKPGQGREQYF
TRBV7-6	once	NA	TRBJ2-3	TGTGCCAGCATCGGCACAGATACGCAGTATTTT	CASIGTDTQYF
TRBV7-9	few	NA	TRBJ2-7	TGTGCCAGCAGCCCGCGCGGGGTTGGGTACGAGCAGTACTTC	CASSPRGVGYEQYF
TRBV6-5	once	TRBD1	TRBJ1-2	TGTGCCAGCAGTTCCGGACAGGGCTATGGCTACACCTTC	CASSSGQGYGYTF
TRBV18	NA	NA	TRBJ1-1	TGTGCCAGCTCACGAGCTAGCCCGAAGGGTACTGAAGCTTTCTTT	CASSRASPKGTEAFF
TRBV4-1	NA	NA	TRBJ2-1	TGCGCCAGCAGCCAAGGAGTCCGGAATGAGCAGTTCTTC	CASSQGVRNEQFF
TRBV11-3	NA	NA	TRBJ2-2	TGTGCCAGCAGCTTATTGAGTCTAGGGGCCGCGAACACCGGGGAGCTGTTTTTT	CASSLLSLGAANTGELFF
TRBV19	NA	TRBD1	TRBJ2-7	TGTGCCAGTAGGGGACAGGGCCGTCACTACGAGCAGTACTTC	CASRGQGRHYEQYF
TRBV9	NA	NA	TRBJ1-4	TGTGCCAGCAGTGATACAGATGCAACTAATGAAAAACTGTTTTTT	CASSDTDATNEKLFF